This T cell receptor beta chain came from a study of cytomegalovirus exposure and HLA in healthy donors. In the PCR, 60 Vbeta and 13 Jbeta primers were used. Only in-frame clones appear in the TCRdb table, and some are missing; sequencing was by immunoSEQ multiplex PCR. The top ten hold about 3.5% of the sample, which has about 110,000 clones, approximately 69% seen once. General study findings and limits: Likely technical artifact: a cluster of highly shared sequence variants. Prior analysis indicated that the majority of TCR beta V segments exhibited productivity approximately 87% or approximately 30% of the time.

This clone was seen a few times. Its antigen is unidentified. Healthy bone marrow donors made up the cohort. V was pared by 3 bases and J by 6 bases, with 12 bases between. Germline V CDR1 and CDR2: LGHNA, YSLEER. This CDR3 has 13 residues. The receptor was isolated from a man younger than 40 in good health and CMV-seronegative. The rearrangement links TRBV4-3 to TRBJ2-7; no reliable D call. The specimen was PBMCs. The CDR3 here is CASSHTMNSEQYF. CDR3 sequence (DNA): TGCGCCAGCAGCCATACGATGAACAGCGAGCAGTACTTC.